These 3 T cell receptor beta chains came from one sample sequenced in a study of cytomegalovirus exposure and HLA in healthy donors. The primer mix had 60 Vbeta and 13 Jbeta primers. Assay: immunoSEQ multiplex PCR; the TCRdb copy retains only in-frame clones and omits some. The sample lists around 86,000 clones, about 7.6% occurring once. Sequencing was performed on PBMCs. All receptors come from a man between 45 and 60 years old in good health and CMV-seronegative.

A few counts support this clone. The chain recombines TRBV4-2 with TRBJ2-7, with 7 bases fitting TRBD1. Trimming removed 5 bases from V and 0 bases from J; junction bases left unmatched: 7. The CDR3 covers 15 residues. The V gene's germline CDR1 is LGHNA and CDR2 YNFKEQ. The CDR3 DNA reads TGTGCCAGCAGCTCACAAGGGGACAGCTCCTACGAGCAGTACTTC. This encodes CASSSQGDSSYEQYF.

This clone has a count of ten or more. The chain employs TRBV4-3 and TRBJ2-7; no firm D call. The CDR3 has 15 residues. The V and J ends lost 0 bases and 3 bases respectively, with 12 bases between them. From germline, CDR1 is LGHNA and CDR2 YSLEER. For the CDR3, the DNA is TGCGCCAGCAGCCAAGATAGTCTAGAAGGCTACGAGCAGTACTTC. Its protein product is CASSQDSLEGYEQYF.

The sample holds a few counts of this clone. The chain combines TRBV6-4 with TRBJ2-3; the match to TRBD2 covers 10 bases. The CDR3 covers 15 residues. Looked up from germline, CDR1 is MRHNA and CDR2 is SNTAGT. The trim removed 3 bases at V and 2 bases at J, leaving 2 bases unmatched. CDR3 residues: CASSESGGATDTQYF. CDR3 bases: TGTGCCAGCAGTGAGAGCGGGGGGGCCACAGATACGCAGTATTTT.